This T cell receptor (beta chain) is from a study of shared clonotypes between healthy human individuals. It was CD45RO-negative cells, positively selected for CCR7, that made up naive CD8 cells, with terminally differentiated effector memory CD45RA+ cells excluded. The CDR3 runs 14 residues. V was trimmed by 5 bases and J by 1 base, leaving 11 bases between them. Germline V gives CDR1 LNHDA, CDR2 SQIVND (reference sequence). Produced via immunoSEQ multiplex PCR; TCRdb's table is partial and in-frame only. The sample has around 610,000 clones, 95% to 97% seen once; the top ten hold roughly 0.12%. The sequenced sample consisted of naive CD8+ T cells sorted from blood. The sequence was obtained from a woman in her twenties or thirties in good health. The rearrangement links TRBV19 to TRBJ1-1; D remains unclear. The CDR3 reads CASSVPGWNTEAFF. As DNA, the CDR3 is TGTGCCAGTAGTGTTCCGGGGTGGAACACTGAAGCTTTCTTT.